What follows describes a single TCR beta chain. Its antigen is not identified. The entry originates in a study of human T cells and chemical hapten exposure. Study outcomes and limitations: Donors, who had alopecia, may show an immune response that differs from healthy people's.

Time point given: pre-sensitization, week 0. Treatment specified: therapeutic diphenylcyclopropenone sensitization with weekly scalp DPC. Total RNA was extracted from unfractionated whole blood. CDR3 length: 15 amino acids. Germline CDR1 is ENHRY and CDR2 is SYGVKD. Trimming cost V 0 bases and J 2 bases, with 11 bases left between them. TCRdb analysed the RACE reads with MiXCR anew, one entry per CDR3 protein. This table holds 280,000 or so distinct CDR3 sequences, just under 8% found once. The TCR was taken from a man aged 18 to 30 with alopecia areata. Some clones in this sample may be carry-over from other donors' samples. V gene TRBV10-3 combines with J gene TRBJ2-7; TRBD2 is a possible D gene (6 bases). Sequenced material: whole blood, taken in connection with sensitization to the hapten diphenylcyclopropenone (DPC). Here the CDR3 reads CAISESGLLAYEQYF. DNA for the CDR3: TGTGCCATCAGTGAGTCGGGACTTCTAGCCTACGAGCAGTACTTC.